The 32 T cell receptor beta chains given below trace back to one sample, sequenced in a study of OX40 agonist ivuxolimab in advanced cancers. The library was obtained by the immunoSEQ multiplex PCR assay. This is the immuneACCESS table as TCRdb keeps it, with only in-frame sequences that have V and J called. A part of the clones is gone; compared with another copy, unresolved V genes explain less than half, and the rest is unexplained. The sample table contains over 60,000 clones; only one count was recorded for about 88% of them. Roughly 4% of the sample is in the top ten clones. Specimen: CD4+ or CD8+ T cells sorted from blood, collected in a trial of the OX40 agonist ivuxolimab. The receptors were sampled from an adult with an advanced solid tumor such as melanoma, head and neck, liver or kidney cancer.

The chain uses TRBV5-1 and TRBJ2-1, with D possibly TRBD1 on 6 matching bases. CDR3 size: 15 residues. The germline V gene encodes CDR1 SGHRS and CDR2 YFSETQ. Trimming cost V 3 bases and J 4 bases, with 14 bases left between them. CDR3 in DNA: TGCGCCAGCAGCTCACCACAGGGTCGGTACAATGAGCAGTTCTTC. It specifies CASSSPQGRYNEQFF.

A note on this clone: Compared with germline, one end of the junction differs, possibly owing to a read error. CDR3 nucleotide sequence: TGTGCCAGCAGATTAGGACTAGGTCGGAACAATGAGCAGTTCTTC. This gives the protein CASRLGLGRNNEQFF. The chain employs TRBV7-2 and TRBJ2-1; 7 nucleotides match TRBD2. This CDR3 is built from 15 residues. Germline assignment: CDR1 SGHTA and CDR2 FQGNSA.

This clone was counted between two and nine times. The CDR3 nucleotides are TGCGCCAGCAGTTCCCGGGGGTCGGACACTGAAGCTTTCTTT. It encodes CASSSRGSDTEAFF. J is TRBJ1-1 and V is TRBV5-1, with D maybe TRBD1 (5 bases). The germline V and J ends were trimmed by 5 bases and 3 bases, with 14 bases remaining between them. Germline V CDR1 and CDR2: SGHRS, YFSETQ. CDR3 length: 14 amino acids.

This sequence joins TRBV27 and TRBJ1-1; 8 bases agree with TRBD1. This CDR3 comprises 14 residues. Germline assignment: CDR1 MNHEY and CDR2 SMNVEV (reference sequence). Trimming removed 3 bases from V and 6 bases from J; junction bases left unmatched: 6. In nucleotides, the CDR3 is TGTGCCAGCAGTTTGGAGCCGGGACAGGCTGAAGCTTTCTTT. This sequence encodes CASSLEPGQAEAFF.

The chain combines TRBV5-1 with TRBJ1-2; D call uncertain. Germline CDR1 SGHRS, CDR2 YFSETQ. V dropped 6 bases and J dropped 4 bases, with 13 bases sitting between them. The CDR3 consists of 13 residues. The DNA of the CDR3 is TGCGCCAGCAAGACACCCTCGGGCTATGGCTACACCTTC. Translated: CASKTPSGYGYTF.

The V and J genes are TRBV5-4 and TRBJ1-1, with D possibly being TRBD1 (6 bases). The CDR3 consists of 14 residues. V lost 7 bases to trimming and J lost 1 base, with 14 bases between them. Per germline, CDR1 SGHNT and CDR2 YYREEE (reference sequence). The CDR3 region has the DNA TGTGCCAGCGCCTGGGGGGCGGAGAACACTGAAGCTTTCTTT. It is translated as CASAWGAENTEAFF.

Written as DNA, the CDR3 is TGTGCCTGGAGTAAGGGGGCCGGGACACCTCCCTACGAGCAGTACTTC. It encodes CAWSKGAGTPPYEQYF. The V gene is TRBV30, the J gene TRBJ2-7, with 7 bases that match TRBD1. Germline V gene data show CDR1 as GTSNPN and CDR2 as SVGIG (reference sequence). With 2 bases clipped from V and 2 bases from J, the junction kept 12 bases outside the gene matches. The CDR3 is made up of 16 amino acids. The full variable domain, in which reference TRBV30 and TRBJ2-7 provide the parts outside the CDR3, is SQTIHQWPATLVQPVGSPLSLECTVEGTSNPNLYWYRQAAGRGLQLLFYSVGIGQISSEVPQNLSASRPQDRQFILSSKKLLLSDSGFYLCAWSKGAGTPPYEQYFGPGTRLTVT.

The genes are TRBV7-9 and TRBJ1-5; no clear D. V lost 7 bases, J lost 6 bases, and 10 bases lay in between. CDR3 length: 12 amino acids. The germline gives CDR1 SEHNR, CDR2 FQNEAQ (reference sequence). The CDR3: CASNIEGQPQHF. CDR3 nucleotide sequence: TGTGCCAGCAATATAGAGGGTCAGCCCCAGCATTTT.

This clone was seen once. The rearrangement links TRBV7-2 to TRBJ2-2, with TRBD2 matching 7 bases. V shed 1 base, J shed 7 bases, and the junction held 6 bases outside the gene matches. The CDR3 contains 15 residues. Per germline, CDR1 SGHTA and CDR2 FQGNSA. In nucleotides, the CDR3 is TGTGCCAGCAGCTTAGACCGCGGGAGTCACGGGGAGCTGTTTTTT. Its protein product is CASSLDRGSHGELFF.

This chain connects TRBV6-1 to TRBJ2-1; 9 nucleotides match TRBD2. The CDR3 loop spans 13 amino acids. The germline V gene encodes CDR1 MNHNS and CDR2 SASEGT. The V gene end was trimmed by 6 bases and the J gene end by 15 bases; junction bases not matched to a gene: 12. CDR3 protein: CASSEGLAGFVFF. The CDR3 DNA follows: TGTGCCAGCAGCGAGGGTCTAGCGGGATTCGTGTTCTTC.

The genes are TRBV4-3 and TRBJ2-2; D gene ambiguous. Germline V gene data show CDR1 as LGHNA and CDR2 as YSLEER. The V end was cut by 4 bases, the J end by 3 bases, with 15 bases between. The CDR3 sequence is 16 residues long. The CDR3 loop reads CASSRGRAKDTGELFF. The CDR3 DNA reads TGCGCCAGCAGCCGGGGTAGAGCTAAAGACACCGGGGAGCTGTTTTTT.

V gene TRBV11-2 combines with J gene TRBJ2-2, with 9 nucleotides matching TRBD2. CDR3 length: 16 amino acids. V lost 5 bases, J lost 5 bases, and 9 bases stayed unmatched. Germline-derived CDR1 and CDR2 are SGHAT and FQNNGV. CDR3 DNA sequence: TGTGCCAGCAGCGACCGAGGGCTAGCGGGAACCGGGGAGCTGTTTTTT. Translating it yields CASSDRGLAGTGELFF. Full variable domain (outside the CDR3, taken from reference TRBV11-2 and TRBJ2-2): EAGVAQSPRYKIIEKRQSVAFWCNPISGHATLYWYQQILGQGPKLLIQFQNNGVVDDSQLPKDRFSAERLKGVDSTLKIQPAKLEDSAVYLCASSDRGLAGTGELFFGEGSRLTVL.

The chain recombines TRBV5-6 with TRBJ2-7; D is perhaps TRBD1 (6 bases). Trimming cost V 0 bases and J 4 bases, with 14 bases left between them. Germline V lookup: CDR1 SGHDT, CDR2 YYEEEE. The CDR3 is 15 residues long. The CDR3 is CASSLGQGWSYEQYF. In DNA, the CDR3 is TGTGCCAGCAGCTTGGGGCAGGGGTGGTCATACGAGCAGTACTTC.

The chain is built from TRBV6-1 and TRBJ1-1; D unresolved. V lost 8 bases and J lost 0, with 4 bases in between. Germline CDR1 and CDR2: MNHNS and SASEGT. This CDR3 spans 11 amino acids. The CDR3 reads CASRVNTEAFF. The DNA for the CDR3 is TGTGCCAGCCGGGTGAACACTGAAGCTTTCTTT.

V and J are TRBV5-5 and TRBJ1-5, with D uncertain. V dropped 0 bases and J dropped 0 bases, with 10 bases sitting between them. Per germline, CDR1 SGHKS and CDR2 YYEKEE (reference sequence). The CDR3 contains 16 residues. DNA for the CDR3: TGTGCCAGCAGCTTGGAGGGCGTGAATAGCAATCAGCCCCAGCATTTT. Protein: CASSLEGVNSNQPQHF.

In its sample, this clone was seen once. The J gene is TRBJ2-1, the V gene TRBV10-3; 15 bases are shared with TRBD2. Germline V gene data show CDR1 as ENHRY and CDR2 as SYGVKD. The V segment lost 10 bases and the J segment 1 base; nucleotides outside the gene matches: 11. The CDR3 totals 18 residues. CDR3 protein: CATRTSGRVGLSYNEQFF. In DNA, the CDR3 is TGTGCCACGAGGACTAGCGGGAGGGTTGGGTTGTCCTACAATGAGCAGTTCTTC.

The chain carries TRBV18 and TRBJ2-7; D gene uncertain. The CDR3 runs 14 residues. CDR1 and CDR2 from the germline V gene are KGHSH and LQKENI. Trimming pared 0 bases from V and 2 bases from J, leaving 8 bases between. DNA of the CDR3: TGTGCCAGCTCACCACCGACCGCTACCTACGAGCAGTACTTC. It codes for CASSPPTATYEQYF.

This clone has just a few counts. V is TRBV5-1 and J is TRBJ1-1; 8 nucleotides line up with TRBD1. The V and J ends lost 0 bases and 6 bases, in that order; junction bases with no gene match: 4. Per germline, CDR1 SGHRS and CDR2 YFSETQ. The CDR3 sequence is 14 residues long. In DNA form, the CDR3 reads TGCGCCAGCAGCTTGGGGGGACAGGTCGCTGAAGCTTTCTTT. As protein: CASSLGGQVAEAFF.

This clone came up once. This rearrangement joins TRBV25-1 to TRBJ1-1; tentative D call: TRBD1 (5 bases). The CDR3 has 16 residues. V was cut by 4 bases and J by 1 base, with 16 bases left in between. The germline V gene encodes CDR1 MGHDK and CDR2 SYGVNS. DNA for the CDR3: TGTGCCAGCAGTGCGACCATAGGGGCAGGGAACACTGAAGCTTTCTTT. Protein sequence: CASSATIGAGNTEAFF.

The rearrangement uses TRBV4-1 and TRBJ1-1, with D hard to call. The CDR3 extends over 16 amino acids. Trimming took off 0 bases at V and 1 base at J, with 12 bases between the two ends. The V gene's germline CDR1 is MGHRA and CDR2 YSYEKL. The CDR3 loop reads CASSQDINNENTEAFF. CDR3 DNA: TGCGCCAGCAGCCAAGATATCAATAACGAGAACACTGAAGCTTTCTTT.

The gene calls are TRBV28 and TRBJ1-2, with 10 bases fitting TRBD1. J lost 10 bases, V lost 4 bases, and 6 bases had no gene match. CDR1 and CDR2 (germline): MDHEN, SYDVKM. The CDR3 runs 13 residues. Here the CDR3 reads CASSYRDRGSYTF. CDR3 bases: TGTGCCAGCAGTTATCGGGACAGGGGATCCTACACCTTC.

The gene calls are TRBV6-1 and TRBJ2-7; D call uncertain. The CDR3 extends over 10 amino acids. Trimming removed 8 bases from V and 3 bases from J, with 5 bases in between. Germline V gene sequence: CDR1 MNHNS, CDR2 SASEGT. The CDR3 nucleotides are TGTGCCAGCGATGGCTACGAGCAGTACTTC. It codes for CASDGYEQYF.

The J gene is TRBJ2-7, the V gene TRBV28; 12 nucleotides line up with TRBD2. CDR3 length equals 15 residues. V lost 5 bases to trimming and J lost 1 base; unmatched junction nucleotides: 3. Germline V gene lookup returns CDR1 MDHEN and CDR2 SYDVKM. The CDR3 spells CASSNGLAGSYEQYF. CDR3 nucleotide sequence: TGTGCCAGCAGTAACGGACTAGCGGGGTCCTACGAGCAGTACTTC. Supplemented by reference TRBV28 and TRBJ2-7, the full variable domain reads DVKVTQSSRYLVKRTGEKVFLECVQDMDHENMFWYRQDPGLGLRLIYFSYDVKMKEKGDIPEGYSVSREKKERFSLILESASTNQTSMYLCASSNGLAGSYEQYFGPGTRLTVT.

The genes are TRBV27 and TRBJ1-1, with D maybe TRBD1 (6 bases). The germline V and J ends were trimmed by 1 base and 1 base, with 13 bases remaining between them. This CDR3 region has 16 residues. Germline assignment: CDR1 MNHEY and CDR2 SMNVEV (reference sequence). In nucleotides, the CDR3 is TGTGCCAGCAGTTTATACCGGGGGCATTCGAACACTGAAGCTTTCTTT. Translating it yields CASSLYRGHSNTEAFF.

The V gene is TRBV30, the J gene TRBJ1-5; D not certain. V lost 0 bases, J lost 3 bases, and 6 bases lay in between. The germline V gene encodes CDR1 GTSNPN and CDR2 SVGIG (reference sequence). This CDR3 contains 13 residues. The CDR3 region is CAWSVRSNQPQHF. As DNA, the CDR3 is TGTGCCTGGAGTGTACGTTCCAATCAGCCCCAGCATTTT.

The chain couples TRBV7-3 to TRBJ2-3, with D unclear. The germline V gene has CDR1 SGHTA and CDR2 FQGTGA. Trimming removed 5 bases from V and 5 bases from J, with 17 bases in between. The CDR3 contains 15 residues. CDR3 in amino acids: CASSPSSAWGDTQYF. CDR3 in DNA: TGTGCCAGCAGCCCCTCGAGCGCGTGGGGAGATACGCAGTATTTT.

Comment on this clone: This same CDR3 is encoded by further DNA sequences in the sample. The chain has TRBV28 and TRBJ1-2; 8 bases fit TRBD1. J lost 6 bases, V lost 6 bases, and 9 bases had no gene match. CDR3 length: 14 amino acids. Germline CDR1 and CDR2: MDHEN and SYDVKM. CDR3 nucleotides: TGTGCCAGCAGCCGTGGACAGGGAAGGGATGGCTACACCTTC. The encoded protein is CASSRGQGRDGYTF.

This sequence joins TRBV29-1 and TRBJ1-1, with TRBD1 identical over 9 bases. The CDR3 spans 12 residues. V lost 3 bases and J lost 12; bases outside the gene matches: 8. Germline V gives CDR1 SQVTM, CDR2 ANQGSEA. CDR3 sequence: CSVDIWDRESFF. The CDR3 DNA reads TGCAGCGTTGATATCTGGGACAGGGAGTCTTTCTTT.

The chain links TRBV7-9 to TRBJ1-1; 8 positions agree with TRBD1. Per germline, CDR1 SEHNR and CDR2 FQNEAQ (reference sequence). The CDR3 is made up of 13 amino acids. Trimming took 5 bases from V and 4 from J; bases not matched to a gene: 3. The CDR3, as DNA: TGTGCCAGCAGCCGACAGGGGATCACTGAAGCTTTCTTT. Translating gives CASSRQGITEAFF.

The CDR3 nucleotides are TGTGCCAGCAGTTTCGGGAGGGGTGGGGTCACTGAAGCTTTCTTT. It is translated as CASSFGRGGVTEAFF. This rearrangement joins TRBV28 to TRBJ1-1; TRBD1 is a possible D gene (5 bases). CDR1 is MDHEN, CDR2 SYDVKM, per germline. The CDR3 runs to 15 residues. V was trimmed by 3 bases and J by 4 bases, leaving 15 bases between them.

This chain uses TRBV18 with TRBJ2-3, with 7 nucleotides matching TRBD2. Trimming at V came to 3 bases and at J to 2 bases, leaving 2 bases not matched to a gene. This CDR3 contains 14 residues. CDR1 and CDR2 from the germline V gene are KGHSH and LQKENI. The CDR3 spells CASSPGGVTDTQYF. CDR3 bases: TGTGCCAGCTCACCGGGGGGGGTCACAGATACGCAGTATTTT.

The chain has TRBV18 and TRBJ1-1; D is perhaps TRBD1 (5 bases). The ends were cut back, 3 bases at V and 0 bases at J, with 11 bases in the middle. From germline, CDR1 is KGHSH and CDR2 LQKENI. The CDR3 runs to 15 residues. The CDR3 DNA sequence: TGTGCCAGCTCACCGGGGACTACGGTGAACACTGAAGCTTTCTTT. Encoded protein: CASSPGTTVNTEAFF.